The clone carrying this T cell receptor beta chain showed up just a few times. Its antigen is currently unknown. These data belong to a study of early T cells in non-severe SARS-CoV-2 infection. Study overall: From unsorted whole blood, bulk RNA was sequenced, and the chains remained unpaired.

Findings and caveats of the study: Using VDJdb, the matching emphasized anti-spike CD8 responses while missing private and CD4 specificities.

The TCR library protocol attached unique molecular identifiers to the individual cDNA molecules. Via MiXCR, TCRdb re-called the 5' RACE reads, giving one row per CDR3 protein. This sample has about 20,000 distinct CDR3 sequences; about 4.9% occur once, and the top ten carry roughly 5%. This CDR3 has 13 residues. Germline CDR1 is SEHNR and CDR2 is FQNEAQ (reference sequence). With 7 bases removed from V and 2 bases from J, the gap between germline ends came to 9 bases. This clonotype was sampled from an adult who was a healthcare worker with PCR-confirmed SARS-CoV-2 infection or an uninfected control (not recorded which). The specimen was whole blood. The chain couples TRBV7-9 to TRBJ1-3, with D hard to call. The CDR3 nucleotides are TGTGCCAGCATTCTCCCCACTGGAAACACCATATATTTT. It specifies CASILPTGNTIYF.